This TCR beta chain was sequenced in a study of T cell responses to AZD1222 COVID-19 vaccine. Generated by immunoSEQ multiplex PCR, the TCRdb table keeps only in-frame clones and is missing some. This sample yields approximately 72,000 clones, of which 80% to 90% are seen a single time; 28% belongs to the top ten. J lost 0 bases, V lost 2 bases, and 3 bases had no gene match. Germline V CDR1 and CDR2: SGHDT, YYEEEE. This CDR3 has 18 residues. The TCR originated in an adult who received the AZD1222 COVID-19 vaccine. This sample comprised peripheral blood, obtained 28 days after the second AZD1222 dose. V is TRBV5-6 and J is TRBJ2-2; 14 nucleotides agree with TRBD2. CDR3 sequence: CASSLRTSGRTNTGELFF. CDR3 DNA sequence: TGTGCCAGCAGCTTAAGGACTAGCGGGAGGACGAACACCGGGGAGCTGTTTTTT.